This T cell receptor (beta chain) was captured in a study of OX40 agonist ivuxolimab in advanced cancers. Whole-study findings and limits: Low clonal expansion, among the lowest seen, marked partial responders at 0.1-3.0 mg/kg.

V lost 4 bases and J lost 6, with 13 bases in between. Germline lookup yields CDR1 SGHNT and CDR2 YYREEE (reference sequence). The CDR3 is 14 amino acids. The count of this clone is one. Antigen unknown. Here immunoSEQ multiplex PCR was the method, and the copy in TCRdb shows in-frame clones only, minus some. The sample records tens of thousands of clones, roughly 86% being singletons. This TCR came from an adult with an advanced solid tumor such as melanoma, head and neck, liver or kidney cancer. Specimen: CD4+ or CD8+ T cells sorted from blood, collected in a trial of the OX40 agonist ivuxolimab. The chain combines TRBV5-4 with TRBJ1-4; D uncertain. CDR3 nucleotide sequence: TGTGCCAGCAGCGGCGGCCCCGAGGATGAAAAACTGTTTTTT. It translates to CASSGGPEDEKLFF.